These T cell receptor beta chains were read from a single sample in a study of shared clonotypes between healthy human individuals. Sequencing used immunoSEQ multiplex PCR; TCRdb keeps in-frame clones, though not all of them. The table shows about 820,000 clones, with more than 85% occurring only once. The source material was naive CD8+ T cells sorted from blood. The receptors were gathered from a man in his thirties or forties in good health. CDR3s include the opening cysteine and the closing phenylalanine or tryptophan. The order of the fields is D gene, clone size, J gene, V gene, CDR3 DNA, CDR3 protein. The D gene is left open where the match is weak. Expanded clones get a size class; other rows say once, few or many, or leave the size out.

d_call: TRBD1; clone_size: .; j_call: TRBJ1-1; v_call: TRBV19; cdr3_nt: TGTGCCAGTAGTATTGTACAGGGGGCGTATGGGGACACTGAAGCTTTCTTT; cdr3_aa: CASSIVQGAYGDTEAFF
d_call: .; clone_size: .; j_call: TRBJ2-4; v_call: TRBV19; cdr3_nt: TGTGCCAGTAGTCCATTAGTAGCCCTAATCGACCAGGGCAAAAACATTCAGTACTTC; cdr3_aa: CASSPLVALIDQGKNIQYF
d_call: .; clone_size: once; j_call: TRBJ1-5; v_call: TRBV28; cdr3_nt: TGTGCCAGCAGTTTCACCGACATGTATCAGCCCCAGCATTTT; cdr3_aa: CASSFTDMYQPQHF
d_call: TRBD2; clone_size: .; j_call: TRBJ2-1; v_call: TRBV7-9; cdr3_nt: TGTGCCAGCAGCTTAGTTTCGGCGGGAGACAATGAGCAGTTCTTC; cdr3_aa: CASSLVSAGDNEQFF
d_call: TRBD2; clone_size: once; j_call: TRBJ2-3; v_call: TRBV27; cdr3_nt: TGTGCCAGCAGTGTTATAGCGGGAGGGACAGATACGCAGTATTTT; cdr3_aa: CASSVIAGGTDTQYF
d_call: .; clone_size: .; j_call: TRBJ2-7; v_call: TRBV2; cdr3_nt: TGTGCCAGCAGTGATACTCTGGACCAATTTTCCTACGAGCAGTACTTC; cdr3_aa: CASSDTLDQFSYEQYF
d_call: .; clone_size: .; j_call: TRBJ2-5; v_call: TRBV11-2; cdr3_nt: TGTGCCAGCAGCTTATTAGGTACGCAAGAGACCCAGTACTTC; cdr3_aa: CASSLLGTQETQYF
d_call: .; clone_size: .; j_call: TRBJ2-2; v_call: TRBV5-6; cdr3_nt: TGTGCCAGCAGCTTGGTCGCATTCACCGGGGAGCTGTTTTTT; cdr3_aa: CASSLVAFTGELFF
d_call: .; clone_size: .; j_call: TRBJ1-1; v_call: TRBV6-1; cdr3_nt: TGTGCCAGCAGTGAATCCCGGATGGGGTGGGCTTTCTTT; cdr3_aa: CASSESRMGWAFF
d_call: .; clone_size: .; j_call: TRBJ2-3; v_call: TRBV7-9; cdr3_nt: TGTGCCAGCAGCTCCATCGGTTTGGGGAGAGGGAACAATACGCAGTATTTT; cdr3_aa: CASSSIGLGRGNNTQYF
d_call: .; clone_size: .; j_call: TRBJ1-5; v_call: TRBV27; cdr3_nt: TGTGCCAGCAGTCCGCAGGGAACTAATCAGCCCCAGCATTTT; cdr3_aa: CASSPQGTNQPQHF
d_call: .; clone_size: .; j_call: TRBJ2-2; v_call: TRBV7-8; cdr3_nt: TGTGCCAGCAGCTTAAAACTGGGTTTTTCGGCTTGGGAGCTGTTTTTT; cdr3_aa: CASSLKLGFSAWELFF
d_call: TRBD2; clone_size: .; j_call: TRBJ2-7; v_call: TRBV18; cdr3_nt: TGTGCCAGCTCCCCGGAAGCGGGAGTGGTCTACGAGCAGTACTTC; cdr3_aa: CASSPEAGVVYEQYF
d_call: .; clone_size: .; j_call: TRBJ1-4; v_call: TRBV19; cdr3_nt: TGTGCCAGTAGTATATTTCTAATGGAAAAACTGTTTTTT; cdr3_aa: CASSIFLMEKLFF
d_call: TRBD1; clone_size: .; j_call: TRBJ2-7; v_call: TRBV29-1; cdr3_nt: TGCAGCGTCTTGACAGGGGGGTTCTACGAGCAGTACTTC; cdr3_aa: CSVLTGGFYEQYF
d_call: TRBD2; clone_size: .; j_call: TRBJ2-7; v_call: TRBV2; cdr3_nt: TGTGCCAGCAGTTCAGAGCCGGGACTAGCGGGACTCGAGCAGTACTTC; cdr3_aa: CASSSEPGLAGLEQYF
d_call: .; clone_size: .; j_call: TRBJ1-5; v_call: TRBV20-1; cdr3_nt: TGCAGTGCTCAGAGCAATCAGCCCCAGCATTTT; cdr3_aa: CSAQSNQPQHF
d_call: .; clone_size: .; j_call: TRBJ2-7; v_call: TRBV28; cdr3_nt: TGTGCCAGCAGTTTACTTCCCCCTCCACCCGGCGAGCAGTACTTC; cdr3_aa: CASSLLPPPPGEQYF
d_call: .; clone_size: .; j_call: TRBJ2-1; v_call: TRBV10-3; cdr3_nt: TGTGCCATCAGTGAGTCCGGGGGCACCTACAATGAGCAGTTCTTC; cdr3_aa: CAISESGGTYNEQFF
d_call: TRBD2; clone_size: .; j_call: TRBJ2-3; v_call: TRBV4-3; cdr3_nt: TGCGCCAGCAGTCCGTCCACTAGCGGAGTTCCCGATACGCAGTATTTT; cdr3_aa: CASSPSTSGVPDTQYF
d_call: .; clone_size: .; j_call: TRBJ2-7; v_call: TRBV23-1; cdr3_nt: TGCGCCAGCAGTCGGGGGTGTGGCGACGAGCAGTACTTC; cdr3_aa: CASSRGCGDEQYF
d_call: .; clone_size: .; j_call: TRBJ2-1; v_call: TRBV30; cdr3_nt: TGTGCCTGGAGCGACCACAGCTCCTACAATGAGCAGTTCTTC; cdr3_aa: CAWSDHSSYNEQFF
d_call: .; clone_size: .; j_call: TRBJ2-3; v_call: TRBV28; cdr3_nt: TGTGCCAGTTCCCTCGAGGGTGGAGAGGGGTGGGGCACAGATACGCAGTATTTT; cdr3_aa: CASSLEGGEGWGTDTQYF
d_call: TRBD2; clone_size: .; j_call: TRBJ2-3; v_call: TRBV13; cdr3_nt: TGTGCCAGCAGCTTAGGCCCCCCGATACCCCAGGGCGGGAGGGTAACAGATACGCAGTATTTT; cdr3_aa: CASSLGPPIPQGGRVTDTQYF
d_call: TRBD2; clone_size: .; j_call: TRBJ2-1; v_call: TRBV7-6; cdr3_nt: TGTGCCAGCAGCTTACTAGCGGGAGGGCCAAATGAGCAGTTCTTC; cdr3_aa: CASSLLAGGPNEQFF
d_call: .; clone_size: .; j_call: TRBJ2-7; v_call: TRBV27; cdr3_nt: TGTGCCAGCAGCCTTCTCTACGAGCAGTACTTC; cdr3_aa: CASSLLYEQYF
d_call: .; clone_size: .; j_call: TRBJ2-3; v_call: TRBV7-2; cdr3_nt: TGTGCCAGCAGCCACCCCCCTGGCGGGACCGCAGATACGCAGTATTTT; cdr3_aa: CASSHPPGGTADTQYF